Detailed here is one T cell receptor (beta chain). What it binds is unknown. The data were produced by immunoSEQ multiplex PCR, yet TCRdb's version contains in-frame clones alone and is incomplete. The table lists about 110,000 clones, 90% to 95% of them singletons. The sample originates from a study of graft-versus-host responses after intestinal transplantation. Study outcomes and limitations: The recipient marrow held GvH clones, and some of them showed up first in ileum or blood.

V dropped 1 base and J dropped 0 bases, with 6 bases sitting between them. In germline, CDR1 is SGHAT, CDR2 FQNNGV. The CDR3 runs 15 residues. The clonotype comes from a human donor who received an intestinal transplant. The J gene is TRBJ2-2, the V gene TRBV11-2; no definite D call. The starting material was unstimulated CD8+ T cells sorted from spleen or lymph node cells, obtained before intestinal transplant. The CDR3 bases are TGTGCCAGCAGCTTAGTCGGGTCGAACACCGGGGAGCTGTTTTTT. This codes for CASSLVGSNTGELFF.